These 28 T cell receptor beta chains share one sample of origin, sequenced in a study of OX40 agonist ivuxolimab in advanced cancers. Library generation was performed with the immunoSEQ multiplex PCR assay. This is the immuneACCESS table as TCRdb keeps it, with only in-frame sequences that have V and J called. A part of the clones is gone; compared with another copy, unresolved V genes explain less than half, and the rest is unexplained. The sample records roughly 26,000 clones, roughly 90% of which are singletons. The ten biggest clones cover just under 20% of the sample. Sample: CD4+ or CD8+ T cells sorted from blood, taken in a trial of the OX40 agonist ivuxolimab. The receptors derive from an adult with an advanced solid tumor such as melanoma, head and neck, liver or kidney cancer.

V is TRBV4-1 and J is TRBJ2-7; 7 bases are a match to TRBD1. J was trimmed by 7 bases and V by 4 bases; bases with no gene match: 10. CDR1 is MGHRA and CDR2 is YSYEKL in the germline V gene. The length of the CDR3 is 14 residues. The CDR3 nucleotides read TGCGCCAGCAGCCGACAGGGAAGCCCTCTGGAGCAGTACTTC. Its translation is CASSRQGSPLEQYF.

The CDR3 region has the DNA TGTGCCAGCAGTGAGTGGGGATCCTCTGGAAACACCATATATTTT. It yields the protein CASSEWGSSGNTIYF. The J gene is TRBJ1-3, the V gene TRBV6-1; D is unresolved. CDR3 length: 15 residues. CDR1 MNHNS and CDR2 SASEGT come from the germline V gene. Deletions cut 3 bases from V and 0 bases from J, with 9 bases between.

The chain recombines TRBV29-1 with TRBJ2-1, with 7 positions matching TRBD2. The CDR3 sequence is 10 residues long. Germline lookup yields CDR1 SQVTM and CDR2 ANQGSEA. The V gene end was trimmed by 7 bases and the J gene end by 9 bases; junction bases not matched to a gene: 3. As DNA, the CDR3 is TGCAGCGCTGGGGAGGGTGAGCAGTTCTTC. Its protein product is CSAGEGEQFF.

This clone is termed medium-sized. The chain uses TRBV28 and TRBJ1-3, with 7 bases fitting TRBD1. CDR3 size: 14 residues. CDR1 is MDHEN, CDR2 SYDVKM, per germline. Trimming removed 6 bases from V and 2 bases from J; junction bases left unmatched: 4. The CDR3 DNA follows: TGTGCCAGCAGCCAGGGGGGTACTGGAAACACCATATATTTT. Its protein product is CASSQGGTGNTIYF.

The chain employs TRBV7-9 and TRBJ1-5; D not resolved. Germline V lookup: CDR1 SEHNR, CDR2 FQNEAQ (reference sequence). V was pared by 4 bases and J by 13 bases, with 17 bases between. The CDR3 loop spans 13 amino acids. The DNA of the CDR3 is TGTGCCAGCAGCTCAGAAAATTTCGGTCCTCAGCATTTT. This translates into CASSSENFGPQHF.

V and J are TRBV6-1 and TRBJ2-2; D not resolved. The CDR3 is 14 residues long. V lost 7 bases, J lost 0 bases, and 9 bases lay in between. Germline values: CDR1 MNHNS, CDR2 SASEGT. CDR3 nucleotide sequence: TGTGCCAGCACCCCGGGTCCGAACACCGGGGAGCTGTTTTTT. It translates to CASTPGPNTGELFF.

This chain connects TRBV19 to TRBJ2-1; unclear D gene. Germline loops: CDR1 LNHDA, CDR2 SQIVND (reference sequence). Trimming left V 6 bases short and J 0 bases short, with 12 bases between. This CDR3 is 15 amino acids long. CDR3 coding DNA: TGTGCCAGTAGGAAGGCTATGAGCTCCTACAATGAGCAGTTCTTC. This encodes CASRKAMSSYNEQFF. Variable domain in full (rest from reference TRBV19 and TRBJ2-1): DGGITQSPKYLFRKEGQNVTLSCEQNLNHDAMYWYRQDPGQGLRLIYYSQIVNDFQKGDIAEGYSVSREKKESFPLTVTSAQKNPTAFYLCASRKAMSSYNEQFFGPGTRLTVL.

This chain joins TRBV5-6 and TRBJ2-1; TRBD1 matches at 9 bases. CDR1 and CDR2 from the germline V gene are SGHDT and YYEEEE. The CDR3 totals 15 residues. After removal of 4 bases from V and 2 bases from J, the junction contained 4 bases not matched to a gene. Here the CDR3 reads CASSPGTGPYNEQFF. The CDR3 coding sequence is TGTGCCAGCAGCCCTGGGACAGGGCCCTACAATGAGCAGTTCTTC.

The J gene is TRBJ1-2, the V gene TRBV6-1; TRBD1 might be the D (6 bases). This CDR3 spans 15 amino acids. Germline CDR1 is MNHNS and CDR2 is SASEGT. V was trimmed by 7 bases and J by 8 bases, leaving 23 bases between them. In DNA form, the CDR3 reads TGTGCCAGCACCCCACCCAGACAGGTGGGGGGGGGCTACACCTTC. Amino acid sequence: CASTPPRQVGGGYTF.

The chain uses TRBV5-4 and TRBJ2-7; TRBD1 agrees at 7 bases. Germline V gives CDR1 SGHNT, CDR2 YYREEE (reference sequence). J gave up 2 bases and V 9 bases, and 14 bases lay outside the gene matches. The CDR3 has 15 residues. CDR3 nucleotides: TGTGCCACCAGGTTAAACAGGGGCCAGACCTACGAGCAGTACTTC. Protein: CATRLNRGQTYEQYF.

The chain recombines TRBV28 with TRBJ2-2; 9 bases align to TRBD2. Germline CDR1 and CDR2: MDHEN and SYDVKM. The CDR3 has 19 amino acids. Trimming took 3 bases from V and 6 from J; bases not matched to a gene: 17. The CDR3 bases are TGTGCCAGCAGTTTGGGCCCGGGTTTGATAGCGGGAGACGCCGGGGAGCTGTTTTTT. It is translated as CASSLGPGLIAGDAGELFF.

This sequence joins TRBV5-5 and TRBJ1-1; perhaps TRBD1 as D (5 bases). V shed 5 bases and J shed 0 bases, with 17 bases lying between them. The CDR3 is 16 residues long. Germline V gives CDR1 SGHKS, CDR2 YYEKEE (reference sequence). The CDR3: CASRSGRGTMNTEAFF. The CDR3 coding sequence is TGTGCCAGCAGGTCGGGACGCGGAACCATGAACACTGAAGCTTTCTTT.

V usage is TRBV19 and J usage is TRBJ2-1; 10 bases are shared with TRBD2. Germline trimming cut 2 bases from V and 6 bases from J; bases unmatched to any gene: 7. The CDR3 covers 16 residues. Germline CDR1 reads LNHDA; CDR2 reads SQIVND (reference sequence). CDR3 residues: CASSISGRAAFNEQFF. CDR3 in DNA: TGTGCCAGTAGTATAAGCGGGAGGGCCGCGTTCAATGAGCAGTTCTTC.

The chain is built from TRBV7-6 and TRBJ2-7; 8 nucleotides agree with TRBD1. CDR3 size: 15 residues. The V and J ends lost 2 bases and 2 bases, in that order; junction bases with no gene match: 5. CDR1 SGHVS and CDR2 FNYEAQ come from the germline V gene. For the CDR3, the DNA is TGTGCCAGCAGCTTATTTCCGGACAGGGCCTACGAGCAGTACTTC. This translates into CASSLFPDRAYEQYF.

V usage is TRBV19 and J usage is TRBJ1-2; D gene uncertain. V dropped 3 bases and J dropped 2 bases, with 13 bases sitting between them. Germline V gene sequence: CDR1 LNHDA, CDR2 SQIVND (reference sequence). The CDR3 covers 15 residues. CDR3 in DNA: TGTGCCAGTAGTATGGGTCAGAGAAGCAACTATGGCTACACCTTC. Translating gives CASSMGQRSNYGYTF.

CDR3 region: CASSQDTRIAFF. CDR3 nucleotides: TGTGCCAGCAGCCAAGATACACGGATAGCTTTCTTT. The chain joins TRBV4-2 to TRBJ1-1; no firm D call. CDR3 size: 12 residues. CDR1 is LGHNA, CDR2 YNFKEQ, per germline. Trimming took 0 bases from V and 10 from J, leaving 9 bases between them.

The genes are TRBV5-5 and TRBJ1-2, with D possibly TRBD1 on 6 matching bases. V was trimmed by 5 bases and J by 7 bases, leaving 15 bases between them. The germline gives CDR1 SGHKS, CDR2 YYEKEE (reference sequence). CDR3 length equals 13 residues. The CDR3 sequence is CASRAGASGGYTF. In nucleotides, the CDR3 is TGTGCCAGCAGGGCGGGGGCCTCGGGTGGCTACACCTTC.

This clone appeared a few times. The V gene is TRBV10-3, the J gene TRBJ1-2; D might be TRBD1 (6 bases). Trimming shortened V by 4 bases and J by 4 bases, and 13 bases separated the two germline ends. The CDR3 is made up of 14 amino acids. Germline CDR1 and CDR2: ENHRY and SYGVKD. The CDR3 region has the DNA TGTGCCATCAGTGGACAGGCGACTGGCTATGGCTACACCTTC. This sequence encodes CAISGQATGYGYTF.

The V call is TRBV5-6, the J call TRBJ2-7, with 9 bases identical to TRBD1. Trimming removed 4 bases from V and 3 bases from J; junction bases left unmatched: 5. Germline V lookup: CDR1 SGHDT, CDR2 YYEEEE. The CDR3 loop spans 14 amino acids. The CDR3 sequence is CASSGDRDRYEQYF. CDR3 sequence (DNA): TGTGCCAGCAGCGGGGACAGGGACCGCTACGAGCAGTACTTC.

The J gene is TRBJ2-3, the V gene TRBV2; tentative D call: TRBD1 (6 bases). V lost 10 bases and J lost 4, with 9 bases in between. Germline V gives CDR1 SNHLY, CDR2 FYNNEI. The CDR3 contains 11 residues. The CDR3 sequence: CATGESDTQYF. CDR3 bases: TGTGCCACAGGGGAATCAGATACGCAGTATTTT.

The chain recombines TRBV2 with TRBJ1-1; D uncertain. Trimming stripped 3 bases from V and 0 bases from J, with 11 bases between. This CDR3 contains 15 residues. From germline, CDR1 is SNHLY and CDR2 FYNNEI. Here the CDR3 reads CASSDLTSLNTEAFF. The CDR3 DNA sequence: TGTGCCAGCAGTGACCTTACAAGTTTGAACACTGAAGCTTTCTTT. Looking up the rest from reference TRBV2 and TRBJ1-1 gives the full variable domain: EPEVTQTPSHQVTQMGQEVILRCVPISNHLYFYWYRQILGQKVEFLVSFYNNEISEKSEIFDDQFSVERPDGSNFTLKIRSTKLEDSAMYFCASSDLTSLNTEAFFGQGTRLTVV.

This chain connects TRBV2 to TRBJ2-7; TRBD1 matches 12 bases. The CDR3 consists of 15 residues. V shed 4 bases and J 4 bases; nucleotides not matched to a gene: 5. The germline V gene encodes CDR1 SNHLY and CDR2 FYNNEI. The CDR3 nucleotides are TGTGCCAGCAGTGTAGGGACAGGGGGCTCATACGAGCAGTACTTC. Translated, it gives CASSVGTGGSYEQYF.

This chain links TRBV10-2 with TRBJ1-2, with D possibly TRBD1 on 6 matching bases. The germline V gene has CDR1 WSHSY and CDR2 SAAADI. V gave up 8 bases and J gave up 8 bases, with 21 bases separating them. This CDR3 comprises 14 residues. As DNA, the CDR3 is TGCGCCAGCCAAGGGGAATACAGGGTTGGCGGCTACACCTTC. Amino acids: CASQGEYRVGGYTF.

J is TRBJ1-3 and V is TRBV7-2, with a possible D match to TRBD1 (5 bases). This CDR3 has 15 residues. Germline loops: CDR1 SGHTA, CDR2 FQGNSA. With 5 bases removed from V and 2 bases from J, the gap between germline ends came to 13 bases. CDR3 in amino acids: CASSRFGGAGNTIYF. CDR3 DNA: TGTGCCAGCAGCCGCTTCGGGGGGGCTGGAAACACCATATATTTT. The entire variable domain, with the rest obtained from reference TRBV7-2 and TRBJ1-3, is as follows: GAGVSQSPSNKVTEKGKDVELRCDPISGHTALYWYRQSLGQGLEFLIYFQGNSAPDKSGLPSDRFSAERTGGSVSTLTIQRTQQEDSAVYLCASSRFGGAGNTIYFGEGSWLTVV.

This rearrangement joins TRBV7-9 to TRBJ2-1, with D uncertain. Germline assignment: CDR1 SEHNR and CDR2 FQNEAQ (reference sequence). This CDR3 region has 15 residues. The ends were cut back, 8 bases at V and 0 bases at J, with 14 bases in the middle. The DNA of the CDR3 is TGTGCCAGCGACCACCTACGGAGCTCCTACAATGAGCAGTTCTTC. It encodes CASDHLRSSYNEQFF.

The CDR3 DNA reads TGTGCCAGCAGCTTTCAGTACTACGAGCAGTACTTC. Translation: CASSFQYYEQYF. The rearrangement links TRBV7-9 to TRBJ2-7; D uncertain. The CDR3 runs 12 residues. Germline CDR1 and CDR2: SEHNR and FQNEAQ (reference sequence). V was shortened by 3 bases and J by 3 bases, with 6 bases between the two germline ends.

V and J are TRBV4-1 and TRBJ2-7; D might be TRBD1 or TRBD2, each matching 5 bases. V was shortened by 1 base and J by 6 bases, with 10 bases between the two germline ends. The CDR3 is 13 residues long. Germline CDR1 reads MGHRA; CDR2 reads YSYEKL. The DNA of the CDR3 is TGCGCCAGCAGCCAAGGGGACGAAGGCGAGCAGTACTTC. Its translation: CASSQGDEGEQYF.

The CDR3 region is CASSVGDSPYEQYF. The CDR3 nucleotides are TGTGCCAGCAGCGTAGGGGACAGCCCCTACGAGCAGTACTTC. V usage is TRBV9 and J usage is TRBJ2-7, with 7 positions matching TRBD1. From germline, CDR1 is SGDLS and CDR2 YYNGEE. V was clipped by 0 bases and J by 2 bases; unmatched bases: 2. The CDR3 has 14 residues.